This TCR beta chain is from a study of neurological immune-mediated disorders. General study results and limits: HTLV-1-associated myelopathy had the most TCR clonal expansion, and multiple sclerosis had the least, less than healthy controls.

There are 15 residues in the CDR3. Germline CDR1 reads SGHRS; CDR2 reads YFSETQ. V dropped 3 bases and J dropped 5; count of bases not matched to a gene: 10. The cDNA was synthesized by means of template-switch 5'RACE, which was carried out with 10-nucleotide random UMIs. A single record per CDR3 protein comes from TCRdb applying MiXCR to the 5' RACE reads. The repertoire holds approximately 40,000 distinct CDR3 sequences, with 4% to 5.5% as singletons. This clonotype was observed many times. The antigen remains unidentified. The sorted libraries took 1 million CD4+ or CD8+ T cells. The TCR sequence derives from a man between 18 and 35 years old in good health. Sample: CD4+ T cells from blood. J is TRBJ2-5 and V is TRBV5-1; 7 bases match TRBD2. The CDR3, as DNA: TGCGCCAGCAGCTCCAGCTCCCGGGGAGGGGAGACCCAGTACTTC. It encodes CASSSSSRGGETQYF.